These 3 T cell receptor beta chains were all obtained from the same sample, sequenced in a study of beta chain features in type 1 diabetes. Sequencing targeted expressed TCRB transcripts, as all isolated RNA had been reverse transcribed. Sequenced by immunoSEQ multiplex PCR; TCRdb stores in-frame clones only, minus some. The top ten hold around 0.12% of the sample, which has about 650,000 clones, under 15% seen once. Study conclusions and caveats: For Type 1 diabetes patients, all four CD4+ subsets carried TCRB CDR3s that were moderately but significantly shorter.

What these receptors recognize is not known. What was sequenced was naive CD4+ T cells from blood. These receptors were taken from a man aged 25-45 years with type 1 diabetes.

The chain is built from TRBV5-1 and TRBJ2-5; the D gene is possibly TRBD1 (5 bases). V was pared by 0 bases and J by 4 bases, with 10 bases between. The CDR3 is 14 amino acids. Germline CDR1 reads SGHRS; CDR2 reads YFSETQ. DNA of the CDR3: TGCGCCAGCAGCTTGGACAGGCTTGGAGAGACCCAGTACTTC. It is translated as CASSLDRLGETQYF.

The V gene is TRBV15, the J gene TRBJ2-3; D remains ambiguous. This CDR3 region has 16 residues. V was trimmed by 1 base and J by 3 bases, leaving 14 bases between them. The germline CDR1 and CDR2 sequences are LNHNV and YYDKDF (reference sequence). DNA for the CDR3: TGTGCCACCAGCAGAGGGGCCTACGGCGTGACAGATACGCAGTATTTT. This encodes CATSRGAYGVTDTQYF. Combining the CDR3 with reference TRBV15 and TRBJ2-3 gives the whole variable domain DAMVIQNPRYQVTQFGKPVTLSCSQTLNHNVMYWYQQKSSQAPKLLFHYYDKDFNNEADTPDNFQSRRPNTSFCFLDIRSPGLGDTAMYLCATSRGAYGVTDTQYFGPGTRLTVL.

This clone has more than one count but fewer than ten. The CDR3 DNA sequence: TGCGCCAGCAGCCAAGCGGACAAGTTCTATGGCTACACCTTC. Amino acid sequence: CASSQADKFYGYTF. The chain is built from TRBV4-3 and TRBJ1-2, with a weak D call TRBD1 (5 bases). Trimming took 1 base from V and 4 from J, leaving 10 bases between them. Germline CDR1 LGHNA, CDR2 YSLEER. The CDR3 runs 14 residues.